These 30 T cell receptor beta chains share one sample of origin, sequenced in a study of cytomegalovirus exposure and HLA in healthy donors. The primer mix had 60 Vbeta and 13 Jbeta primers. Sequencing used immunoSEQ multiplex PCR; TCRdb keeps in-frame clones, though not all of them. This sample has about 160,000 clones, with about three quarters found just once. The sample was PBMCs. The receptors derive from a woman in her fifties or sixties in good health and CMV-seropositive.

The V call is TRBV10-3, the J call TRBJ2-7; 7 bases map to TRBD1. V shed 9 bases and J 2 bases; nucleotides not matched to a gene: 4. Germline loops: CDR1 ENHRY, CDR2 SYGVKD. The CDR3 is made up of 12 amino acids. The chain's CDR3 is CAMGQLPYEQYF. The DNA of the CDR3 is TGTGCCATGGGACAGCTTCCCTACGAGCAGTACTTC.

The chain links TRBV18 to TRBJ1-1; 7 bases fit TRBD1. V lost 5 bases to trimming and J lost 5 bases; unmatched junction nucleotides: 11. The CDR3 sequence is 15 residues long. CDR1 and CDR2 from the germline V gene are KGHSH and LQKENI. The CDR3 spells CASSTKTGRGTEAFF. CDR3 coding DNA: TGTGCCAGCTCAACTAAGACAGGGCGAGGTACTGAAGCTTTCTTT.

This clone was detected once. The chain carries TRBV7-4 and TRBJ1-4; D not certain. The CDR3 has 14 residues. Trimming took off 5 bases at V and 7 bases at J, with 14 bases between the two ends. CDR1 and CDR2 (germline): SGHVT, SQSDAQ. The CDR3 protein is CASSRWKEGEKLFF. The CDR3 nucleotides read TGTGCCAGCAGCCGATGGAAGGAGGGTGAAAAACTGTTTTTT.

The chain is built from TRBV28 and TRBJ2-7; D might be TRBD2 (7 bases). The length of the CDR3 is 15 residues. V lost 6 bases, J lost 7 bases, and 22 bases lay in between. Germline lookup yields CDR1 MDHEN and CDR2 SYDVKM. CDR3 DNA: TGTGCCAGCAGCCTCAGGGGAGGGATTAGTATAGAGCAGTACTTC. It yields the protein CASSLRGGISIEQYF.

The chain links TRBV7-3 to TRBJ2-7, with 9 positions matching TRBD2. The CDR3 loop spans 14 amino acids. V was clipped by 3 bases and J by 6 bases; unmatched bases: 6. The germline gives CDR1 SGHTA, CDR2 FQGTGA. DNA for the CDR3: TGTGCCAGCAGCTTGACTAGCGGAGCCGGCGAGCAGTACTTC. Protein product: CASSLTSGAGEQYF.

Notes on this clone: The junction departs from germline at one end; a sequencing error may be responsible. This chain joins TRBV7-2 and TRBJ2-1; 7 bases line up with TRBD2. CDR1 and CDR2 (germline): SGHTA, FQGNSA. The CDR3 loop spans 15 amino acids. DNA for the CDR3: TGTGCCAGCAGCTTAGGTCGGGGGGACGGCCATGAACAGTTCTTC. This gives the protein CASSLGRGDGHEQFF.

This clone was recorded once. The V call is TRBV7-2, the J call TRBJ2-2, with 8 bases that match TRBD1. V trimming: 4 bases; J trimming: 4 bases; junction bases outside the gene matches: 8. The CDR3 contains 16 residues. CDR1 SGHTA and CDR2 FQGNSA come from the germline V gene. In DNA form, the CDR3 reads TGTGCCAGCAGCTCCTCCGGGACAGGAATCACCGGGGAGCTGTTTTTT. This codes for CASSSSGTGITGELFF.

The chain recombines TRBV12-2 with TRBJ2-3; TRBD2, as called in the table, went unchecked against the DNA. TRBV12-2 is flagged as a pseudogene. This CDR3 contains 14 residues. CDR3 coding DNA: TGTGCAAGTCGCTTAAGCGGTCGAACAGATACGCAGTATTTT. It yields the protein CASRLSGRTDTQYF.

The chain uses TRBV2 and TRBJ1-3; tentatively, D is TRBD1 (6 bases). Germline V gives CDR1 SNHLY, CDR2 FYNNEI. V shed 8 bases and J shed 7 bases, with 21 bases lying between them. The CDR3 length is 15 residues. The CDR3 DNA is TGTGCCAGCCGACCCGGGACAACCCCGGCGAACACCATATATTTT. It yields the protein CASRPGTTPANTIYF.

V gene TRBV25-1 combines with J gene TRBJ2-4, with D possibly TRBD1 on 5 matching bases. CDR1 is MGHDK, CDR2 SYGVNS, per germline. Between the trimmed V and J ends, which lost 5 bases and 7 bases, there was a span of 15 bases. The CDR3 consists of 14 residues. The CDR3 loop reads CASSPPQGMNIQYF. CDR3 in DNA: TGTGCCAGCAGTCCCCCCCAGGGTATGAACATTCAGTACTTC.

The gene calls are TRBV7-2 and TRBJ2-3; 7 bases align to TRBD2. The germline V gene encodes CDR1 SGHTA and CDR2 FQGNSA. There are 16 residues in the CDR3. V gave up 1 base and J gave up 3 bases; unmatched junction bases: 7. CDR3 region: CASSLDWASGTDTQYF. The CDR3 region has the DNA TGTGCCAGCAGCTTAGATTGGGCTAGCGGAACAGATACGCAGTATTTT.

The chain has TRBV18 and TRBJ2-7; TRBD1 matches at 7 bases. Trimming at V came to 3 bases and at J to 4 bases, leaving 6 bases not matched to a gene. The CDR3 sequence is 14 residues long. Germline values: CDR1 KGHSH, CDR2 LQKENI. The CDR3 protein is CASSPSQQGYEQYF. CDR3 nucleotide sequence: TGTGCCAGCTCACCCAGCCAACAGGGGTACGAGCAGTACTTC.

The chain has TRBV4-1 and TRBJ1-4; the match to TRBD1 covers 8 bases. CDR3 length: 15 amino acids. The J segment lost 5 bases and the V segment lost 0 bases, leaving 2 bases of the junction unmatched. Germline-derived CDR1 and CDR2 are MGHRA and YSYEKL. The chain's CDR3 is CASSQDRGRNEKLFF. In nucleotides, the CDR3 is TGCGCCAGCAGCCAAGACAGGGGGCGGAATGAAAAACTGTTTTTT.

This sequence joins TRBV2 and TRBJ2-2, with a weak D call TRBD1 (5 bases). Trimming took 0 bases from V and 5 from J, leaving 10 bases between them. This CDR3 has 15 amino acids. Per the germline V gene, CDR1 is SNHLY and CDR2 is FYNNEI. The CDR3 DNA is TGTGCCAGCAGTGAAGCGCATCCAGGGACCGGGGAGCTGTTTTTT. Translation gives CASSEAHPGTGELFF.

V is TRBV7-2 and J is TRBJ1-1; D gene ambiguous. The CDR3 sequence is 13 residues long. Per the germline V gene, CDR1 is SGHTA and CDR2 is FQGNSA. The V end was cut by 2 bases, the J end by 3 bases, with 7 bases between. The CDR3 spells CASSLWQDTEAFF. In DNA, the CDR3 is TGTGCCAGCAGCTTATGGCAAGACACTGAAGCTTTCTTT.

The rearrangement uses TRBV25-1 and TRBJ2-5; D is possibly TRBD2 (7 bases). Germline V gene lookup returns CDR1 MGHDK and CDR2 SYGVNS. V was pared by 5 bases and J by 7 bases, with 14 bases between. This CDR3 is 13 amino acids long. CDR3 region: CASSLGGEVTQYF. The CDR3 DNA follows: TGTGCCAGCAGTCTAGGGGGGGAGGTGACCCAGTACTTC.

CDR3 region: CASSRQGTASYNEQFF. In nucleotides, the CDR3 is TGTGCCAGCAGCCGACAGGGTACTGCTTCCTACAATGAGCAGTTCTTC. This chain uses TRBV7-9 with TRBJ2-1; the match to TRBD1 covers 7 bases. The CDR3 is 16 amino acids. V was clipped by 5 bases and J by 1 base; unmatched bases: 8. In germline, CDR1 is SEHNR, CDR2 FQNEAQ (reference sequence).

This clone was seen more than once but under ten times. The chain combines TRBV7-2 with TRBJ2-7; 11 bases line up with TRBD2. CDR1 SGHTA and CDR2 FQGNSA come from the germline V gene. The V segment lost 2 bases and the J segment 5 bases; nucleotides outside the gene matches: 5. The CDR3 runs 15 residues. The CDR3 coding sequence is TGTGCCAGCAGCTTAACTAGCGGGAGTTTCCACGAGCAGTACTTC. Translating it yields CASSLTSGSFHEQYF.

This chain uses TRBV11-2 with TRBJ1-1, with 8 nucleotides matching TRBD1. This CDR3 contains 14 residues. Germline V gene lookup returns CDR1 SGHAT and CDR2 FQNNGV. V lost 4 bases, J lost 6 bases, and 7 bases stayed unmatched. The CDR3 DNA reads TGTGCCAGCAGCTCCACAGGGGGGAGGGCTGAAGCTTTCTTT. Translation: CASSSTGGRAEAFF.

The chain has TRBV7-2 and TRBJ2-7; D is ambiguous. This CDR3 is built from 12 residues. From germline, CDR1 is SGHTA and CDR2 FQGNSA. V shed 2 bases and J shed 3 bases, with 5 bases lying between them. CDR3 sequence (DNA): TGTGCCAGCAGCTTATTTCTCTACGAGCAGTACTTC. Its translation: CASSLFLYEQYF. The whole variable domain, remainder taken from reference TRBV7-2 and TRBJ2-7, is GAGVSQSPSNKVTEKGKDVELRCDPISGHTALYWYRQSLGQGLEFLIYFQGNSAPDKSGLPSDRFSAERTGGSVSTLTIQRTQQEDSAVYLCASSLFLYEQYFGPGTRLTVT.

The chain employs TRBV5-8 and TRBJ1-5; D gene uncertain. The CDR3 is 12 residues long. The germline V gene has CDR1 SGHTS and CDR2 YDEGEE. V was clipped by 1 base and J by 9 bases, with 8 bases between them. CDR3 sequence (DNA): TGTGCCAGCAGCTTGTCTCCCCCGCCCCAGCATTTT. Protein: CASSLSPPPQHF. The variable domain in full, completed from reference TRBV5-8 and TRBJ1-5, reads EAGVTQSPTHLIKTRGQQATLRCSPISGHTSVYWYQQALGLGLQFLLWYDEGEERNRGNFPPRFSGRQFPNYSSELNVNALELEDSALYLCASSLSPPPQHFGDGTRLSIL.

The genes are TRBV19 and TRBJ2-7, with 7 bases fitting TRBD1. V dropped 3 bases and J dropped 0; count of bases not matched to a gene: 8. Per germline, CDR1 LNHDA and CDR2 SQIVND (reference sequence). CDR3 length: 16 residues. CDR3 DNA: TGTGCCAGTAGTATCCTAATGCCAGGGGGCTCCTACGAGCAGTACTTC. It specifies CASSILMPGGSYEQYF.

The chain employs TRBV10-3 and TRBJ2-7; no definite D call. Germline V CDR1 and CDR2: ENHRY, SYGVKD. Trimming stripped 4 bases from V and 5 bases from J, with 12 bases between. The CDR3 loop spans 13 amino acids. The CDR3 here is CAISAVFSHEQYF. The DNA for the CDR3 is TGTGCCATCAGTGCGGTCTTTAGTCACGAGCAGTACTTC.

V gene TRBV5-5 combines with J gene TRBJ1-1; D is uncertain. The CDR3 runs 15 residues. The V and J ends lost 2 bases and 4 bases respectively, with 15 bases between them. Germline CDR1 and CDR2: SGHKS and YYEKEE (reference sequence). The CDR3 reads CASSFDPGVRTEAFF. DNA of the CDR3: TGTGCCAGCAGCTTTGATCCGGGAGTGCGCACTGAAGCTTTCTTT.

In DNA, the CDR3 is TGTGCCAGCAGTCCCCTGGTGGGGGGTAGCACAGATACGCAGTATTTT. Its protein is CASSPLVGGSTDTQYF. The rearrangement joins TRBV28 to TRBJ2-3; possible D gene TRBD2, 6 bases. V was pared by 5 bases and J by 0 bases, with 15 bases between. Germline CDR1 and CDR2: MDHEN and SYDVKM. The CDR3 length is 16 residues.

The chain recombines TRBV2 with TRBJ1-1; TRBD1 agrees at 11 bases. CDR1 is SNHLY and CDR2 is FYNNEI in the germline V gene. The CDR3 is 14 amino acids. V shed 8 bases, J shed 5 bases, and the junction held 7 bases outside the gene matches. The DNA of the CDR3 is TGTGCCAGCCGGCCGGACAGGGGGCTTACTGAAGCTTTCTTT. It codes for CASRPDRGLTEAFF.

V gene TRBV10-3 combines with J gene TRBJ2-3; 11 bases are shared with TRBD2. With 7 bases clipped from V and 0 bases from J, the junction kept 3 bases outside the gene matches. Germline CDR1 ENHRY, CDR2 SYGVKD. The CDR3 extends over 15 amino acids. In DNA, the CDR3 is TGTGCCATCACACGGACTAGCGGGAGCACAGATACGCAGTATTTT. It specifies CAITRTSGSTDTQYF.

The V call is TRBV6-1, the J call TRBJ2-1, with a weak D call TRBD2 (5 bases). Germline loops: CDR1 MNHNS, CDR2 SASEGT. The ends were cut back, 4 bases at V and 6 bases at J, with 19 bases in the middle. The length of the CDR3 is 16 residues. Here the CDR3 reads CASSALKGDEGNEQFF. Written as DNA, the CDR3 is TGTGCCAGCAGTGCCTTGAAAGGAGATGAGGGCAATGAGCAGTTCTTC.

The J gene is TRBJ1-1, the V gene TRBV18, with D hard to call. The CDR3 has 12 residues. The germline gives CDR1 KGHSH, CDR2 LQKENI. The V and J ends lost 1 base and 4 bases respectively, with 4 bases between them. DNA for the CDR3: TGTGCCAGCTCACCACAGCGCACTGAAGCTTTCTTT. Translated, it gives CASSPQRTEAFF.

A remark on this clone: The sample holds other DNA sequences that translate to the same CDR3. The chain joins TRBV29-1 to TRBJ1-1; D is undetermined. V was cut by 4 bases and J by 1 base, with 7 bases left in between. The CDR3 is 12 amino acids. Germline CDR1 and CDR2: SQVTM and ANQGSEA. DNA for the CDR3: TGCAGCGTTGGTTCAGGGAACACTGAAGCTTTCTTT. It encodes CSVGSGNTEAFF.